One sample yielded the 5 T cell receptor beta chains listed below, sequenced in a study of vaccination effects on CD4 cells after COVID-19. These TCRs' antigens remain unknown. CD4+ T cell isolation took place after 10 days of culture. The participants, recipients of two vaccine doses, got either BNT162b2 or mRNA-1273. Produced via immunoSEQ multiplex PCR; TCRdb's table is partial and in-frame only. The sample lists under 55,000 clones; 72% were seen once. Sequencing used CD4+ T cells from PBMCs cultured without peptide, obtained after COVID-19 vaccination. Receptors originate from a human donor who received a COVID-19 vaccine.

The genes are TRBV9 and TRBJ1-1; no clear D. The V gene lost 0 bases and the J gene lost 7 bases, with 10 bases spanning the gap. Germline values: CDR1 SGDLS, CDR2 YYNGEE. The CDR3 contains 13 residues. The DNA for the CDR3 is TGTGCCAGCAGCGTAGCGAAGGAGGATGAAGCTTTCTTT. Its translation: CASSVAKEDEAFF.

CDR3 protein: CASSQPGQGIAEAFF. The CDR3 DNA is TGTGCCAGCAGCCAACCGGGACAGGGGATCGCTGAAGCTTTCTTT. V gene TRBV3-1 (or the pseudogene TRBV3-2) combines with J gene TRBJ1-1, with TRBD1 identical over 10 bases. Trimming cost V 2 bases and J 6 bases; bases outside gene matches: 6. Germline assignment: CDR1 LGHDT and CDR2 YNNKEL (reference sequence). The length of the CDR3 is 15 residues.

This rearrangement joins TRBV6-5 to TRBJ2-7; D unresolved. The CDR3 runs to 11 residues. Trimming pared 6 bases from V and 3 bases from J, leaving 6 bases between. The germline CDR1 and CDR2 sequences are MNHEY and SVGAGI. CDR3 nucleotide sequence: TGTGCCAGCAGGCTTTACTACGAGCAGTACTTC. Translating gives CASRLYYEQYF.

The chain has TRBV3-1 (or the pseudogene TRBV3-2) and TRBJ2-7; 8 bases are a match to TRBD1. CDR1 and CDR2 from the germline V gene are LGHDT and YNNKEL (reference sequence). This CDR3 contains 15 residues. Losses at the gene ends were 3 bases for V and 4 bases for J; bases not matched to a gene: 8. The DNA for the CDR3 is TGTGCCAGCAGCCACGGAGGGCAGGGGGCATACGAGCAGTACTTC. Amino acids: CASSHGGQGAYEQYF.

V usage is TRBV9 and J usage is TRBJ1-2, with 9 nucleotides matching TRBD1. The V and J ends lost 0 bases and 8 bases, in that order; junction bases with no gene match: 2. The germline V gene has CDR1 SGDLS and CDR2 YYNGEE. This CDR3 spans 13 amino acids. The DNA for the CDR3 is TGTGCCAGCAGCGTAGGGGACAGGGTAGGCTACACCTTC. It translates to CASSVGDRVGYTF.